A single sample is the source of the 10 T cell receptor beta chains below, sequenced in a study of T cell responses to AZD1222 COVID-19 vaccine. Some clones are missing from TCRdb's copy, which holds only in-frame ones; the method was immunoSEQ multiplex PCR. The sample records approximately 210,000 clones, approximately 93% being singletons. The sequencing used peripheral blood, collected 28 days after the second AZD1222 dose. Receptors were obtained from an adult who received the AZD1222 COVID-19 vaccine.

The rearrangement joins TRBV24-1 to TRBJ2-7; no clear D gene. Per the germline V gene, CDR1 is KGHDR and CDR2 is SFDVKD. This CDR3 region has 16 residues. With 4 bases removed from V and 6 bases from J, the gap between germline ends came to 21 bases. CDR3 DNA: TGTGCCACCAGTGACCGACGAGACCCCCCCCACTGCGAGCAGTACTTC. It encodes CATSDRRDPPHCEQYF.

This clone has a handful of counts. The chain has TRBV7-9 and TRBJ2-7; 9 bases line up with TRBD2. Germline V gene sequence: CDR1 SEHNR, CDR2 FQNEAQ (reference sequence). This CDR3 spans 15 amino acids. V shed 2 bases, J shed 5 bases, and the junction held 7 bases outside the gene matches. This CDR3 is CASSLSLAGAHEQYF. CDR3 bases: TGTGCCAGCAGCTTATCCTTAGCGGGAGCGCACGAGCAGTACTTC.

This chain connects TRBV7-2 to TRBJ1-2; possible D gene TRBD1, 6 bases. The V end was cut by 6 bases, the J end by 3 bases, with 11 bases between. The CDR3 has 13 residues. Looked up from germline, CDR1 is SGHTA and CDR2 is FQGNSA. The CDR3 DNA follows: TGTGCCAGCAGGCTGACAGGAGACTATGGCTACACCTTC. This translates into CASRLTGDYGYTF. Drawing the rest from reference TRBV7-2 and TRBJ1-2, the complete variable domain is GAGVSQSPSNKVTEKGKDVELRCDPISGHTALYWYRQSLGQGLEFLIYFQGNSAPDKSGLPSDRFSAERTGGSVSTLTIQRTQQEDSAVYLCASRLTGDYGYTFGSGTRLTVV.

The chain combines TRBV7-3 with TRBJ2-1; 11 nucleotides agree with TRBD2. The CDR3 contains 15 residues. With 4 bases clipped from V and 7 bases from J, the junction kept 6 bases outside the gene matches. CDR1 is SGHTA, CDR2 FQGTGA, per germline. The CDR3 coding sequence is TGTGCCAGCAGCTATAGCGGGAGGGCCTGGAATGAGCAGTTCTTC. This codes for CASSYSGRAWNEQFF.

This chain uses TRBV6-2 or TRBV6-3 with TRBJ1-4, with 8 bases lining up with TRBD1. This CDR3 region has 14 residues. The junction had 8 bases not matched to a gene; V was cut back by 6 bases and J by 8 bases. Germline CDR1 reads MNHEY; CDR2 reads SVGEGT. This CDR3 reads CASSLDRVHEKLFF. The CDR3 nucleotides read TGTGCCAGCAGCCTGGACAGGGTCCACGAAAAACTGTTTTTT.

This chain joins TRBV30 and TRBJ2-5, with TRBD2 matching over 8 bases. CDR3 length: 13 residues. The germline V gene has CDR1 GTSNPN and CDR2 SVGIG (reference sequence). The junction had 4 bases not matched to a gene; V was cut back by 3 bases and J by 4 bases. In nucleotides, the CDR3 is TGTGCCTGGAGCGGGGGGGTAGGAGAGACCCAGTACTTC. It encodes CAWSGGVGETQYF.

The CDR3 DNA is TGTGCCATCGGACAGCTCAGCTATGGCTACACCTTC. As protein: CAIGQLSYGYTF. This sequence joins TRBV7-9 and TRBJ1-2; weak D call: TRBD1 (6 bases). The CDR3 runs 12 residues. Germline lookup yields CDR1 SEHNR and CDR2 FQNEAQ (reference sequence). V was shortened by 10 bases and J by 4 bases, with 13 bases between the two germline ends.

The chain combines TRBV5-1 with TRBJ2-7; either TRBD1 or TRBD2 may fit D (5 bases each). Trimming removed 0 bases from V and 2 bases from J, with 9 bases in between. This CDR3 spans 14 amino acids. Germline CDR1 is SGHRS and CDR2 is YFSETQ. The CDR3 DNA reads TGCGCCAGCAGCTTGGGGGACCAACCCTACGAGCAGTACTTC. Residues: CASSLGDQPYEQYF.

The gene calls are TRBV28 and TRBJ2-7; 8 bases map to TRBD2. The CDR3 covers 14 residues. Germline V gene lookup returns CDR1 MDHEN and CDR2 SYDVKM. V was pared by 8 bases and J by 0 bases, with 6 bases of the junction left unmatched. The CDR3 region is CASGPGGSSYEQYF. CDR3 sequence (DNA): TGTGCCAGCGGACCGGGGGGGAGCTCCTACGAGCAGTACTTC.

This clone was seen a single time. The chain couples TRBV11-2 to TRBJ2-3; D gene unclear. There are 18 residues in the CDR3. Trimming left V 3 bases short and J 0 bases short, with 19 bases between. CDR1 and CDR2 from the germline V gene are SGHAT and FQNNGV. CDR3 sequence reads: CASSFSPGTRASTDTQYF. Written as DNA, the CDR3 is TGTGCCAGCAGCTTCTCGCCCGGAACCAGAGCCAGCACAGATACGCAGTATTTT.